The 25 T cell receptor beta chains given below trace back to one sample, sequenced in a study of graft-versus-host responses after intestinal transplantation. Which antigens these TCRs recognize remains unknown. Only in-frame clones appear in the TCRdb table, and some are missing; sequencing was by immunoSEQ multiplex PCR. Of fewer than 55,000 clones detected, 95% appear once; the ten largest clones hold under 0.25%. The sequencing here drew on unstimulated CD8+ T cells sorted from spleen or lymph node cells, taken before transplant. These receptors were obtained from a human donor who was the organ donor for an intestinal transplant.

The chain has TRBV2 and TRBJ1-6; D possibly corresponds to TRBD1 (5 bases). Germline V gene sequence: CDR1 SNHLY, CDR2 FYNNEI. V lost 2 bases, J lost 2 bases, and 10 bases lay in between. The CDR3 has 16 amino acids. CDR3 in amino acids: CASSETRATYNSPLHF. DNA for the CDR3: TGTGCCAGCAGTGAAACCAGGGCAACCTATAATTCACCCCTCCACTTT.

The chain carries TRBV9 and TRBJ1-6; D is possibly TRBD1 (6 bases). The CDR3 is made up of 16 amino acids. Germline values: CDR1 SGDLS, CDR2 YYNGEE. Between the trimmed V and J ends, which lost 3 bases and 4 bases, there was a span of 14 bases. As DNA, the CDR3 is TGTGCCAGCAGCGAGAGGACAGAGGGGTATAATTCACCCCTCCACTTT. Amino acid sequence: CASSERTEGYNSPLHF.

CDR3 sequence: CASSLYEQYF. CDR3 bases: TGTGCCAGCAGCCTGTACGAGCAGTACTTC. The J gene is TRBJ2-7, the V gene TRBV28; no firm D call. V lost 6 bases, J lost 4 bases, and 4 bases lay in between. The CDR3 length is 10 residues. Germline lookup yields CDR1 MDHEN and CDR2 SYDVKM.

About this clone: The sample contains more than one DNA sequence encoding this CDR3. The chain carries TRBV27 and TRBJ1-5; TRBD1 matches at 8 bases. The CDR3 runs to 14 residues. Germline trimming cut 3 bases from V and 6 bases from J; bases unmatched to any gene: 4. Per the germline V gene, CDR1 is MNHEY and CDR2 is SMNVEV (reference sequence). The CDR3 protein is CASSLSGGGQPQHF. Written as DNA, the CDR3 is TGTGCCAGCAGTTTGTCAGGGGGCGGTCAGCCCCAGCATTTT.

The chain couples TRBV23-1 to TRBJ2-2, with 11 bases fitting TRBD1. TRBV23-1 is an open reading frame, and its role is uncertain. The CDR3 is made up of 22 amino acids. The junction had 22 bases not matched to a gene; V was cut back by 4 bases and J by 3 bases. The CDR3 spells CASSPSHSPCGQGAPDTGELFF. CDR3 sequence (DNA): TGCGCCAGCAGTCCCTCACACTCCCCCTGCGGACAGGGGGCCCCCGACACCGGGGAGCTGTTTTTT.

The J gene is TRBJ2-7, the V gene TRBV4-1; D is perhaps TRBD1 (6 bases). The V gene's germline CDR1 is MGHRA and CDR2 YSYEKL. Trimming removed 3 bases at V and 10 bases at J, with 16 bases between. This CDR3 is 13 amino acids long. The CDR3 is CASSHPRDTEQYF. In nucleotides, the CDR3 is TGCGCCAGCAGCCACCCCCGGGACACAGAACAGTACTTC.

V and J are TRBV28 and TRBJ1-5; no firm D call. Germline V gene data show CDR1 as MDHEN and CDR2 as SYDVKM. V was clipped by 2 bases and J by 2 bases, with 10 bases between them. The CDR3 is made up of 15 amino acids. The CDR3 DNA sequence: TGTGCCAGCAGTTTAACCCCTCCAGGCAATCAGCCCCAGCATTTT. This translates into CASSLTPPGNQPQHF.

In DNA, the CDR3 is TGTGCCACCAGCCCAGCGGGAGACTACGAGCAGTACTTC. Amino acids: CATSPAGDYEQYF. The J gene is TRBJ2-7, the V gene TRBV15; 8 nucleotides line up with TRBD2. The length of the CDR3 is 13 residues. Trimming took 5 bases from V and 3 from J; bases not matched to a gene: 3. Germline CDR1 LNHNV, CDR2 YYDKDF (reference sequence).

Here the CDR3 reads CASSLGPGLNSPLHF. CDR3 in DNA: TGTGCCAGCAGCTTAGGACCAGGGTTAAATTCACCCCTCCACTTT. The genes are TRBV11-2 and TRBJ1-6; tentatively, D is TRBD1 (5 bases). The CDR3 consists of 15 residues. Germline V CDR1 and CDR2: SGHAT, FQNNGV. V lost 1 base and J lost 7, with 11 bases in between.

The chain has TRBV19 and TRBJ2-7; D is unresolved. Trimming stripped 5 bases from V and 4 bases from J, with 12 bases between. Germline V gene lookup returns CDR1 LNHDA and CDR2 SQIVND (reference sequence). CDR3 length: 13 residues. The CDR3 DNA reads TGTGCCAGTAGTGAGGTAGGGATGTACGAGCAGTACTTC. Translation gives CASSEVGMYEQYF.

This chain uses TRBV30 with TRBJ1-2, with D tentatively TRBD1 (5 bases). Per germline, CDR1 GTSNPN and CDR2 SVGIG (reference sequence). The V and J ends lost 2 bases and 7 bases respectively, with 8 bases between them. The CDR3 loop spans 11 amino acids. CDR3 bases: TGTGCCTGGAGTCAAGGGGTTGGCTACACCTTC. This encodes CAWSQGVGYTF.

The J gene is TRBJ1-1, the V gene TRBV11-3; tentatively, D is TRBD1 (6 bases). Trimming stripped 2 bases from V and 3 bases from J, with 19 bases between. The CDR3 has 17 amino acids. Germline V gene lookup returns CDR1 SGHNT and CDR2 YENEEA. Written as DNA, the CDR3 is TGTGCCAGCAGCTTAACTCCCTGGGGGCAGATCGACACTGAAGCTTTCTTT. This gives the protein CASSLTPWGQIDTEAFF.

In its sample, this clone was seen a few times. The rearrangement uses TRBV6-6 and TRBJ1-1; 8 bases are shared with TRBD1. The CDR3 has 15 residues. The trim removed 5 bases at V and 5 bases at J, leaving 10 bases unmatched. CDR1 is MNHNY and CDR2 is SVGAGI in the germline V gene (reference sequence). This CDR3 reads CASSGRTGRRTEAFF. The CDR3, as DNA: TGTGCCAGCAGTGGAAGGACAGGGCGGAGGACTGAAGCTTTCTTT.

Points on this clone: The same CDR3 can be traced to other DNA sequences in this sample. The rearrangement links TRBV4-1 to TRBJ2-3; 11 bases are a match to TRBD2. This CDR3 spans 14 amino acids. The V gene end was trimmed by 4 bases and the J gene end by 4 bases; junction bases not matched to a gene: 1. Per germline, CDR1 MGHRA and CDR2 YSYEKL. The DNA for the CDR3 is TGCGCCAGCAGCCCGACTAGCGGGGCAGATACGCAGTATTTT. Translated, it gives CASSPTSGADTQYF.

V usage is TRBV2 and J usage is TRBJ2-1; 10 positions agree with TRBD1. The CDR3 is made up of 15 amino acids. V trimming: 7 bases; J trimming: 5 bases; junction bases outside the gene matches: 8. Germline V gene data show CDR1 as SNHLY and CDR2 as FYNNEI. The CDR3 sequence: CASIKTGGADNEQFF. CDR3 nucleotides: TGTGCCAGCATCAAGACAGGGGGCGCTGACAATGAGCAGTTCTTC.

V and J are TRBV4-1 and TRBJ2-7, with D possibly matching TRBD2 (6 bases). The V gene's germline CDR1 is MGHRA and CDR2 YSYEKL. V lost 4 bases and J lost 4, with 23 bases in between. The CDR3 spans 17 residues. DNA of the CDR3: TGCGCCAGCAGCCCAGGCGTCTCGCCGGGACTCATTTACGAGCAGTACTTC. This translates into CASSPGVSPGLIYEQYF.

V is TRBV19 and J is TRBJ2-7, with 11 nucleotides matching TRBD1. Per the germline V gene, CDR1 is LNHDA and CDR2 is SQIVND (reference sequence). V dropped 5 bases and J dropped 6; count of bases not matched to a gene: 3. The CDR3 has 13 amino acids. This chain's CDR3 is CASSWTGGSEQYF. The DNA of the CDR3 is TGTGCCAGTAGTTGGACAGGGGGCTCCGAGCAGTACTTC.

The rearrangement uses TRBV30 and TRBJ1-6; D ambiguous. The CDR3 covers 15 residues. CDR1 is GTSNPN and CDR2 is SVGIG in the germline V gene (reference sequence). The V end lost 1 base, the J end lost 0 bases, and 7 bases lay between the germline ends. The CDR3 DNA reads as TGTGCCTGGAGTGCCCGAAGCTCCTATAATTCACCCCTCCACTTT. This translates into CAWSARSSYNSPLHF.

The CDR3 DNA follows: TGTGCCAGCAGTAACTGGCCGGGACAGGATTACTACGAGCAGTACTTC. It is translated as CASSNWPGQDYYEQYF. V usage is TRBV5-6 and J usage is TRBJ2-7, with TRBD1 matching over 8 bases. V gave up 5 bases and J gave up 3 bases; unmatched junction bases: 13. Germline V gene lookup returns CDR1 SGHDT and CDR2 YYEEEE. The CDR3 totals 16 residues.

The V and J genes are TRBV7-9 and TRBJ2-5, with 11 nucleotides matching TRBD2. CDR1 SEHNR and CDR2 FQNEAQ come from the germline V gene (reference sequence). V shed 5 bases, J shed 7 bases, and the junction held 9 bases outside the gene matches. CDR3 size: 15 residues. The CDR3 loop reads CASSPLAGDPGTQYF. The CDR3 DNA follows: TGTGCCAGCAGCCCACTAGCGGGGGACCCGGGGACCCAGTACTTC.

The rearrangement links TRBV23-1 to TRBJ1-2, with TRBD1 as a possible D gene (6 bases). TRBV23-1 is sorted into the ORF group, with uncertain function. CDR3 length: 14 residues. V lost 0 bases to trimming and J lost 1 base, with 6 bases between them. The CDR3 loop is CASSQSGHNYGYTF. As DNA, the CDR3 is TGCGCCAGCAGTCAATCGGGACATAACTATGGCTACACCTTC.

The chain combines TRBV6-1 with TRBJ2-1; no definite D call. Between the trimmed V and J ends, which lost 1 base and 8 bases, there was a span of 15 bases. This CDR3 is built from 15 residues. Germline values: CDR1 MNHNS, CDR2 SASEGT. This chain's CDR3 is CASSEGNLPSDEQFF. The CDR3 DNA reads as TGTGCCAGCAGTGAAGGGAACCTGCCCAGCGATGAGCAGTTCTTC.

This clone was seen only once. The chain is built from TRBV13 and TRBJ1-6; TRBD1 might be the D (6 bases). The CDR3 covers 15 residues. Trimming shortened V by 4 bases and J by 9 bases, and 16 bases separated the two germline ends. Looked up from germline, CDR1 is PRHDT and CDR2 is FYEKMQ (reference sequence). The CDR3 sequence is CASSSPGQGGSPLHF. In nucleotides, the CDR3 is TGTGCCAGCAGCTCACCGGGACAAGGGGGTTCACCCCTCCACTTT. The full variable domain, its missing parts supplied by reference TRBV13 and TRBJ1-6, is AAGVIQSPRHLIKEKRETATLKCYPIPRHDTVYWYQQGPGQDPQFLISFYEKMQSDKGSIPDRFSAQQFSDYHSELNMSSLELGDSALYFCASSSPGQGGSPLHFGNGTRLTVT.

The chain employs TRBV28 and TRBJ1-5, with 7 bases matching TRBD1. The CDR3 length is 16 residues. The V segment lost 6 bases and the J segment 4 bases; nucleotides outside the gene matches: 12. Germline loops: CDR1 MDHEN, CDR2 SYDVKM. CDR3 nucleotides: TGTGCCAGCAGCCTCGGTGTAGGGGGCGGTAATCAGCCCCAGCATTTT. The encoded protein is CASSLGVGGGNQPQHF.

The chain couples TRBV30 to TRBJ2-7; no definite D call. CDR1 and CDR2 from the germline V gene are GTSNPN and SVGIG (reference sequence). V lost 4 bases and J lost 2, with 12 bases in between. CDR3 length equals 13 residues. As DNA, the CDR3 is TGTGCCTGGACCTTTTCGCAAACCTACGAGCAGTACTTC. It translates to CAWTFSQTYEQYF.